Each of the 10 T cell receptor beta chains below was sequenced from the same sample in a study of PD-1 blockade in classical Hodgkin lymphoma. Time point noted: newly diagnosed, previously untreated cHL patient sample. Only in-frame clones appear in the TCRdb table, and some are missing; sequencing was by immunoSEQ multiplex PCR. Of about 21,000 clones listed, roughly 94% were seen once; the top ten hold over 4.5%. The source material was peripheral blood mononuclear cells (PBMCs). The receptors shown here come from a human donor with classical Hodgkin lymphoma.

The chain has TRBV18 and TRBJ2-5; 9 nucleotides line up with TRBD2. Trimming at V came to 5 bases and at J to 5 bases, leaving 6 bases not matched to a gene. Germline lookup yields CDR1 KGHSH and CDR2 LQKENI. There are 14 residues in the CDR3. CDR3 DNA sequence: TGTGCCAGCTCATTGGGACTAGCAGCGGAGACCCAGTACTTC. Translated, it gives CASSLGLAAETQYF.

The CDR3 here is CALAGGSGGYTF. The CDR3, as DNA: TGTGCCCTCGCAGGGGGTTCCGGTGGCTACACCTTC. V gene TRBV28 combines with J gene TRBJ1-2; 7 positions agree with TRBD1. The J segment lost 7 bases and the V segment lost 11 bases, leaving 10 bases of the junction unmatched. CDR3 length: 12 amino acids. Germline values: CDR1 MDHEN, CDR2 SYDVKM.

Here the CDR3 reads CASSYLTSTGELFF. DNA for the CDR3: TGTGCCAGCAGTTACTTAACGTCAACCGGGGAGCTGTTTTTT. The rearrangement joins TRBV6-5 to TRBJ2-2; D remains unclear. This CDR3 has 14 amino acids. Per germline, CDR1 MNHEY and CDR2 SVGAGI. V was shortened by 1 base and J by 5 bases, with 8 bases between the two germline ends.

This clone was found once. Here the CDR3 DNA reads TGCGCCAGCAGCCAAGATGGAGCAGGGGTCCTCTATGGCTACACCTTC. Its translation: CASSQDGAGVLYGYTF. The J gene is TRBJ1-2, the V gene TRBV4-3, with D tentatively TRBD1 (6 bases). CDR1 and CDR2 (germline): LGHNA, YSLEER. This CDR3 region has 16 residues. V shed 0 bases and J shed 4 bases, with 15 bases lying between them.

This clone has only one observation. V gene TRBV6-5 combines with J gene TRBJ2-7, with D possibly TRBD1 on 5 matching bases. Germline V gene lookup returns CDR1 MNHEY and CDR2 SVGAGI. Trimming cost V 7 bases and J 0 bases, with 16 bases left between them. CDR3 length: 15 amino acids. The CDR3 nucleotides read TGTGCCAGCAACTCGTTGGCAGGGCCCTCCTACGAGCAGTACTTC. It is translated as CASNSLAGPSYEQYF.

The chain recombines TRBV7-6 with TRBJ1-3; a weak D match, TRBD1 (5 bases). Per the germline V gene, CDR1 is SGHVS and CDR2 is FNYEAQ. The CDR3 extends over 14 amino acids. Trimming left V 5 bases short and J 0 bases short, with 8 bases between. DNA for the CDR3: TGTGCCAGCAGCCCGGGACTCTCTGGAAACACCATATATTTT. Protein sequence: CASSPGLSGNTIYF.

The chain carries TRBV19 and TRBJ1-1; D remains unclear. Germline lookup yields CDR1 LNHDA and CDR2 SQIVND (reference sequence). CDR3 length: 13 residues. Trimming removed 3 bases at V and 2 bases at J, with 7 bases between. The CDR3 coding sequence is TGTGCCAGTAGTATCGTCCTCAACACTGAAGCTTTCTTT. The encoded protein is CASSIVLNTEAFF.

V usage is TRBV9 and J usage is TRBJ1-1; D gene unclear. CDR1 and CDR2 from the germline V gene are SGDLS and YYNGEE. The CDR3 is 15 amino acids. V lost 6 bases, J lost 0 bases, and 15 bases lay in between. CDR3 amino acids: CASTWQTEMNTEAFF. DNA for the CDR3: TGTGCCAGCACCTGGCAGACGGAAATGAACACTGAAGCTTTCTTT. Full variable domain (outside the CDR3, taken from reference TRBV9 and TRBJ1-1): DSGVTQTPKHLITATGQRVTLRCSPRSGDLSVYWYQQSLDQGLQFLIQYYNGEERAKGNILERFSAQQFPDLHSELNLSSLELGDSALYFCASTWQTEMNTEAFFGQGTRLTVV.

This sequence joins TRBV11-2 and TRBJ2-5; TRBD1 matches 10 bases. The CDR3 has 16 residues. After removal of 1 base from V and 5 bases from J, the junction contained 7 bases not matched to a gene. The germline V gene encodes CDR1 SGHAT and CDR2 FQNNGV. The CDR3 spells CASSLGGQGVIETQYF. The CDR3 DNA reads as TGTGCCAGCAGCTTAGGCGGACAGGGGGTCATTGAGACCCAGTACTTC.

V usage is TRBV15 and J usage is TRBJ2-3; D might be TRBD1 (6 bases). This CDR3 spans 17 amino acids. The V end lost 3 bases, the J end lost 0 bases, and 16 bases lay between the germline ends. The germline V gene has CDR1 LNHNV and CDR2 YYDKDF (reference sequence). The CDR3 coding sequence is TGTGCCACCAGCAGGTCCCTACAGGGATTCAGCACAGATACGCAGTATTTT. It is translated as CATSRSLQGFSTDTQYF.